Given below is one T cell receptor (beta chain) in context. This sample was taken from a study of early T cells in non-severe SARS-CoV-2 infection. Unique molecular identifiers tagged individual cDNA molecules. One entry per CDR3 protein results from TCRdb running MiXCR on the 5' RACE reads. Of about 64,000 distinct CDR3 sequences in the sample, less than 9.5% were seen once. CDR3 length: 15 residues. The J segment lost 4 bases and the V segment lost 1 base, leaving 1 base of the junction unmatched. The germline V gene encodes CDR1 LGHNA and CDR2 YNFKEQ. The chain links TRBV4-2 to TRBJ2-7; 13 bases fit TRBD2. The sequence derives from an adult who was a healthcare worker with PCR-confirmed SARS-CoV-2 infection or an uninfected control (not recorded which). The source material was whole blood, sampled at baseline. DNA for the CDR3: TGTGCCAGCAGCCAAGGGACTAGCGGGGGATACGAGCAGTACTTC. This codes for CASSQGTSGGYEQYF.